This passage covers 30 T cell receptor beta chains from one sample sequenced in a study of control samples from healthy donors and cancer patients (dated by TCRdb to 2019 to 2021). Libraries were made using the immunoSEQ multiplex PCR assay. TCRdb took this table from immuneACCESS and kept in-frame rearrangements with V and J called. Such tables lack part of the clones; where checked against another copy, unresolved V genes explain under half of the gap, and the rest is unexplained. This sample has 140,000 to 150,000 clones in its table, and roughly 93% of those were observed once. Under 7% of the sample rests with the top ten. What was sequenced was blood. Receptors originate from a man younger than 35 in good health.

This chain joins TRBV28 and TRBJ1-1; unclear D gene. The CDR3 spans 12 residues. V was shortened by 4 bases and J by 3 bases, with 6 bases between the two germline ends. Per germline, CDR1 MDHEN and CDR2 SYDVKM. The CDR3 sequence is CASSSVDTEAFF. CDR3 in DNA: TGTGCCAGCAGTTCGGTGGACACTGAAGCTTTCTTT.

The V call is TRBV7-9, the J call TRBJ2-5; 8 bases match TRBD1. Germline trimming cut 2 bases from V and 0 bases from J; bases unmatched to any gene: 5. The germline CDR1 and CDR2 sequences are SEHNR and FQNEAQ (reference sequence). This CDR3 is built from 16 residues. CDR3: CASSLKTGGNQETQYF. DNA for the CDR3: TGTGCCAGCAGCTTAAAAACAGGGGGAAACCAAGAGACCCAGTACTTC.

The J gene is TRBJ2-3, the V gene TRBV5-1; 11 positions agree with TRBD2. The V gene's germline CDR1 is SGHRS and CDR2 YFSETQ. V lost 2 bases to trimming and J lost 2 bases; unmatched junction nucleotides: 7. The CDR3 covers 17 residues. Here the CDR3 DNA reads TGCGCCAGCAGCTTTTCTACTAGCGGGGGACCCACAGATACGCAGTATTTT. Residues: CASSFSTSGGPTDTQYF.

The gene calls are TRBV28 and TRBJ1-2; D possibly corresponds to TRBD1 (6 bases). Germline CDR1 MDHEN, CDR2 SYDVKM. The CDR3 contains 13 residues. Trimming shortened V by 6 bases and J by 2 bases, and 10 bases separated the two germline ends. CDR3 region: CASSRTVNYGYTF. The CDR3 DNA sequence: TGTGCCAGCAGCAGGACAGTCAACTATGGCTACACCTTC.

This rearrangement joins TRBV19 to TRBJ1-5, with D maybe TRBD1 (6 bases). The germline V gene has CDR1 LNHDA and CDR2 SQIVND (reference sequence). This CDR3 comprises 15 residues. The ends were cut back, 6 bases at V and 2 bases at J, with 14 bases in the middle. The CDR3 sequence: CASSRTVPGNQPQHF. The CDR3 nucleotides read TGTGCCAGTAGCCGGACAGTTCCTGGCAATCAGCCCCAGCATTTT.

The V gene is TRBV5-1, the J gene TRBJ2-2; 7 bases match TRBD1. J gave up 7 bases and V 1 base, and 4 bases lay outside the gene matches. The germline CDR1 and CDR2 sequences are SGHRS and YFSETQ. This CDR3 region has 14 residues. The CDR3 region has the DNA TGCGCCAGCAGCTTGACAGGGGCTAACGGGGAGCTGTTTTTT. Protein: CASSLTGANGELFF.

The chain carries TRBV11-2 and TRBJ2-7, with 8 positions matching TRBD2. The CDR3 sequence is 15 residues long. The J segment lost 2 bases and the V segment lost 1 base, leaving 4 bases of the junction unmatched. CDR1 SGHAT and CDR2 FQNNGV come from the germline V gene. DNA of the CDR3: TGTGCCAGCAGCTTAGGGGGTAGCGGGACCTACGAGCAGTACTTC. Its translation is CASSLGGSGTYEQYF.

The genes are TRBV4-1 and TRBJ2-7, with D perhaps matching TRBD1 (5 bases). The germline V gene has CDR1 MGHRA and CDR2 YSYEKL. Trimming shortened V by 0 bases and J by 4 bases, and 7 bases separated the two germline ends. The CDR3 loop spans 13 amino acids. The CDR3 DNA reads as TGCGCCAGCAGCCAAGACGACAGATACGAGCAGTACTTC. Translated, it gives CASSQDDRYEQYF.

J is TRBJ1-1 and V is TRBV4-3; D may be TRBD1 (6 bases). The germline CDR1 and CDR2 sequences are LGHNA and YSLEER. V gave up 3 bases and J gave up 3 bases, with 17 bases separating them. This CDR3 spans 16 amino acids. For the CDR3, the DNA is TGCGCCAGCAGCCAGGACGTTACAGGGATCGACACTGAAGCTTTCTTT. Translated: CASSQDVTGIDTEAFF.

This clone was recorded once. The V call is TRBV19, the J call TRBJ1-1; D unresolved. The CDR3 runs to 15 residues. Germline assignment: CDR1 LNHDA and CDR2 SQIVND (reference sequence). The V gene lost 5 bases and the J gene lost 1 base, with 14 bases spanning the gap. CDR3 in amino acids: CASSPAGAKNTEAFF. The CDR3 bases are TGTGCCAGTAGTCCCGCGGGAGCCAAGAACACTGAAGCTTTCTTT.

This clone was observed a single time. V gene TRBV19 combines with J gene TRBJ1-1; a weak D match, TRBD1 (5 bases). Looked up from germline, CDR1 is LNHDA and CDR2 is SQIVND (reference sequence). V lost 7 bases and J lost 8, with 17 bases in between. The CDR3 totals 13 residues. The CDR3 DNA is TGTGCCAGTAACCGAGAGTCAGGGACCGAAGCTTTCTTT. It is translated as CASNRESGTEAFF.

V and J are TRBV6-5 and TRBJ2-1; 12 bases align to TRBD2. V lost 1 base to trimming and J lost 10 bases; unmatched junction nucleotides: 5. CDR1 is MNHEY and CDR2 is SVGAGI in the germline V gene. The CDR3 totals 15 residues. CDR3 protein: CASSYLTSGGGEQFF. In nucleotides, the CDR3 is TGTGCCAGCAGTTACTTGACTAGCGGGGGCGGGGAGCAGTTCTTC.

This chain connects TRBV5-5 to TRBJ1-5, with D possibly being TRBD1 (6 bases). The CDR3 covers 14 residues. The ends were cut back, 4 bases at V and 6 bases at J, with 14 bases in the middle. Germline loops: CDR1 SGHKS, CDR2 YYEKEE (reference sequence). CDR3 nucleotides: TGTGCCAGCAGCCGTGGGGGCGGCGGTCAGCCCCAGCATTTT. Translated: CASSRGGGGQPQHF.

The V gene is TRBV5-1, the J gene TRBJ2-1; D remains ambiguous. This CDR3 contains 14 residues. V was shortened by 0 bases and J by 4 bases, with 8 bases between the two germline ends. Germline V gene sequence: CDR1 SGHRS, CDR2 YFSETQ. CDR3 sequence reads: CASSLETEYNEQFF. The CDR3 DNA is TGCGCCAGCAGCTTGGAGACGGAGTACAATGAGCAGTTCTTC.

The J gene is TRBJ1-1, the V gene TRBV28; tentatively, D is TRBD1 (6 bases). The CDR3 is made up of 16 amino acids. Per the germline V gene, CDR1 is MDHEN and CDR2 is SYDVKM. V was cut by 1 base and J by 1 base, with 13 bases left in between. For the CDR3, the DNA is TGTGCCAGCAGTTTATACTCCGGGACACAGAACACTGAAGCTTTCTTT. The encoded protein is CASSLYSGTQNTEAFF. Filled out from reference TRBV28 and TRBJ1-1, the complete variable domain reads DVKVTQSSRYLVKRTGEKVFLECVQDMDHENMFWYRQDPGLGLRLIYFSYDVKMKEKGDIPEGYSVSREKKERFSLILESASTNQTSMYLCASSLYSGTQNTEAFFGQGTRLTVV.

V and J are TRBV27 and TRBJ2-1; a weak D match, TRBD2 (7 bases). Per germline, CDR1 MNHEY and CDR2 SMNVEV (reference sequence). CDR3 length: 14 amino acids. V dropped 5 bases and J dropped 4 bases, with 12 bases sitting between them. CDR3 protein: CASSGGGSYNEQFF. DNA for the CDR3: TGTGCCAGCAGTGGCGGGGGCTCATACAATGAGCAGTTCTTC.

This clone was counted a single time. Here the CDR3 reads CASGPDRGLDTEAFF. The CDR3 DNA sequence: TGTGCTAGTGGCCCGGACAGGGGGCTTGACACTGAAGCTTTCTTT. The chain joins TRBV12-5 to TRBJ1-1; 11 nucleotides line up with TRBD1. V shed 6 bases, J shed 3 bases, and the junction held 6 bases outside the gene matches. CDR3 length: 15 residues. Germline CDR1 reads LGHNT; CDR2 reads FRNRAP.

The chain joins TRBV6-4 to TRBJ2-3, with a tentative D call TRBD2 (6 bases). This CDR3 region has 16 residues. V lost 4 bases and J 0 bases, leaving 14 bases between the germline ends. Germline-derived CDR1 and CDR2 are MRHNA and SNTAGT. CDR3 sequence reads: CASSARLGTSTDTQYF. Written as DNA, the CDR3 is TGTGCCAGCAGTGCCCGCCTAGGGACTAGCACAGATACGCAGTATTTT.

V is TRBV11-2 and J is TRBJ1-3; D is uncertain. CDR1 and CDR2 from the germline V gene are SGHAT and FQNNGV. V shed 1 base and J shed 9 bases, with 10 bases lying between them. The CDR3 loop spans 13 amino acids. The CDR3 region has the DNA TGTGCCAGCAGCTTAGCTAGCCTAAGCACCATATATTTT. It specifies CASSLASLSTIYF. Full variable domain (rest looked up from reference TRBV11-2 and TRBJ1-3): EAGVAQSPRYKIIEKRQSVAFWCNPISGHATLYWYQQILGQGPKLLIQFQNNGVVDDSQLPKDRFSAERLKGVDSTLKIQPAKLEDSAVYLCASSLASLSTIYFGEGSWLTVV.

V and J are TRBV5-1 and TRBJ2-3, with 11 positions matching TRBD2. Trimming cost V 0 bases and J 4 bases; bases outside gene matches: 4. The length of the CDR3 is 16 residues. From germline, CDR1 is SGHRS and CDR2 YFSETQ. The CDR3 nucleotides read TGCGCCAGCAGCTTGGAACTAGCGGGAGCTCCAGATACGCAGTATTTT. Translation: CASSLELAGAPDTQYF.

The gene calls are TRBV21-1 and TRBJ2-3; the table names TRBD2, a call not compared with the DNA. TRBV21-1 is flagged as a pseudogene. The CDR3 is 23 residues long. The CDR3 DNA is TGTGCCAGCAGCAAAGAGTACCCCTCGAGGGTAGCGGGGAGGCTCAGTACCCCAGATACGCAGTATTTT. Amino acids: CASSKEYPSRVAGRLSTPDTQYF.

V is TRBV3-1 (or the pseudogene TRBV3-2) and J is TRBJ2-1, with TRBD2 identical over 10 bases. This CDR3 region has 17 residues. V was clipped by 4 bases and J by 0 bases; unmatched bases: 6. From germline, CDR1 is LGHDT and CDR2 YNNKEL (reference sequence). CDR3 DNA: TGTGCCAGCAGCCTCCATGGACTAGCGGACTCCTACAATGAGCAGTTCTTC. Protein product: CASSLHGLADSYNEQFF.

This chain uses TRBV4-1 with TRBJ2-4; a weak D match, TRBD2 (6 bases). Germline V CDR1 and CDR2: MGHRA, YSYEKL. The V end lost 5 bases, the J end lost 6 bases, and 11 bases lay between the germline ends. This CDR3 is built from 13 residues. This CDR3 reads CASSSQGGNIQYF. The CDR3 bases are TGCGCCAGCAGCAGCCAGGGAGGAAACATTCAGTACTTC.

The chain joins TRBV4-1 to TRBJ1-1, with 7 bases fitting TRBD1. V gave up 3 bases and J gave up 13 bases; unmatched junction bases: 8. Germline V gives CDR1 MGHRA, CDR2 YSYEKL. The CDR3 has 12 residues. The CDR3 loop reads CASSHPRDSHFF. CDR3 DNA: TGCGCCAGCAGCCACCCCCGGGACAGCCATTTCTTT.

The chain recombines TRBV6-5 with TRBJ1-5; no definite D call. This CDR3 contains 16 residues. Germline lookup yields CDR1 MNHEY and CDR2 SVGAGI. The V end lost 3 bases, the J end lost 6 bases, and 18 bases lay between the germline ends. The CDR3 DNA reads as TGTGCCAGCAGTTATGAGTCAGGAGGCAGGTCTCAGCCCCAGCATTTT. This encodes CASSYESGGRSQPQHF.

The CDR3 region is CASSLGTGSYEQYF. CDR3 bases: TGTGCCAGCAGCCTCGGGACAGGGAGCTACGAGCAGTACTTC. This chain connects TRBV9 to TRBJ2-7; 9 bases fit TRBD1. With 4 bases clipped from V and 3 bases from J, the junction kept 5 bases outside the gene matches. Germline-derived CDR1 and CDR2 are SGDLS and YYNGEE. The CDR3 sequence is 14 residues long.

The chain is built from TRBV11-2 and TRBJ2-5; 8 bases align to TRBD2. This CDR3 region has 14 residues. Germline assignment: CDR1 SGHAT and CDR2 FQNNGV. Trimming took 6 bases from V and 5 from J; bases not matched to a gene: 8. DNA of the CDR3: TGTGCCAGCAGGAAAAGCGGGAGCGGTGAGACCCAGTACTTC. This codes for CASRKSGSGETQYF.

The J gene is TRBJ1-5, the V gene TRBV27, with D unclear. CDR3 length: 15 amino acids. Trimming left V 2 bases short and J 6 bases short, with 14 bases between. Germline CDR1 and CDR2: MNHEY and SMNVEV (reference sequence). The CDR3 spells CASSLMANGVQPQHF. The CDR3 nucleotides are TGTGCCAGCAGTTTAATGGCCAATGGAGTTCAGCCCCAGCATTTT.

The rearrangement links TRBV29-1 to TRBJ2-1; no reliable D call. V lost 3 bases to trimming and J lost 0 bases, with 6 bases between them. Germline V gene sequence: CDR1 SQVTM, CDR2 ANQGSEA. The CDR3 is 13 amino acids. This CDR3 is CSVDRSSYNEQFF. The CDR3 DNA follows: TGCAGCGTTGACCGGAGCTCCTACAATGAGCAGTTCTTC.

CDR3 DNA sequence: TGTGCCAGCAGCCAAAGGGCGTCGGAAAGCAATCAGCCCCAGCATTTT. Protein sequence: CASSQRASESNQPQHF. This chain uses TRBV16 with TRBJ1-5; no definite D call. This CDR3 region has 16 residues. CDR1 KGHSY and CDR2 FQNENV come from the germline V gene. V lost 2 bases and J 1 base, leaving 12 bases between the germline ends.